Below are 24 T cell receptor beta chains sequenced from a single sample in a study of shared T cell receptors in the human thymus. Clones were read by immunoSEQ multiplex PCR, and TCRdb kept only the in-frame ones, dropping some. Among around 730,000 clones listed, approximately 83% were seen once. The sample was also linked to a second study, of human thymus T cells.

The sample taken for sequencing was thymocytes. The origin of the receptors is a girl less than two years old with a congenital heart defect.

The CDR3 coding sequence is TGTGCCAGCAGGCCCAACGGTAGCGGGGGGTGGGGTACGCAGTATTTT. Amino acid sequence: CASRPNGSGGWGTQYF. V usage is TRBV27 and J usage is TRBJ2-3; 10 nucleotides line up with TRBD2. Germline V lookup: CDR1 MNHEY, CDR2 SMNVEV (reference sequence). V gave up 6 bases and J gave up 8 bases; unmatched junction bases: 14. This CDR3 is 16 amino acids long.

The rearrangement uses TRBV4-1 and TRBJ1-2; weak D call: TRBD1 (6 bases). V lost 3 bases to trimming and J lost 8 bases, with 16 bases between them. This CDR3 spans 14 amino acids. Germline assignment: CDR1 MGHRA and CDR2 YSYEKL. The CDR3 sequence: CASSHLSHRDGYTF. For the CDR3, the DNA is TGCGCCAGCAGCCATCTTTCCCACAGGGACGGCTACACCTTC.

The chain recombines TRBV7-3 with TRBJ2-2; 13 nucleotides line up with TRBD2. Germline CDR1 is SGHTA and CDR2 is FQGTGA. The trim removed 5 bases at V and 5 bases at J, leaving 8 bases unmatched. The CDR3 runs to 17 residues. The CDR3 spells CASSPLAGGLRTGELFF. The DNA for the CDR3 is TGTGCCAGCAGCCCACTAGCGGGGGGGCTAAGAACCGGGGAGCTGTTTTTT.

V is TRBV6-5 and J is TRBJ1-2; D not resolved. V was trimmed by 0 bases and J by 0 bases, leaving 11 bases between them. Germline loops: CDR1 MNHEY, CDR2 SVGAGI. CDR3 length equals 16 residues. CDR3 amino acids: CASSYSIAKANYGYTF. The DNA of the CDR3 is TGTGCCAGCAGTTACTCGATAGCAAAGGCTAACTATGGCTACACCTTC.

The chain carries TRBV5-1 and TRBJ1-1; D perhaps matches TRBD1 (6 bases). This CDR3 spans 13 amino acids. Per germline, CDR1 SGHRS and CDR2 YFSETQ. Trimming shortened V by 4 bases and J by 6 bases, and 13 bases separated the two germline ends. Written as DNA, the CDR3 is TGCGCCAGCAGCGTCAACCAGGGGTCTGAAGCTTTCTTT. As protein: CASSVNQGSEAFF.

This chain links TRBV11-2 with TRBJ1-4; no definite D call. Trimming left V 6 bases short and J 3 bases short, with 14 bases between. CDR3 length: 15 residues. The V gene's germline CDR1 is SGHAT and CDR2 FQNNGV. CDR3 DNA: TGTGCCAGCAGTTTTGTCCCCCGGGCTAATGAAAAACTGTTTTTT. Protein sequence: CASSFVPRANEKLFF. Supplemented by reference TRBV11-2 and TRBJ1-4, the full variable domain reads EAGVAQSPRYKIIEKRQSVAFWCNPISGHATLYWYQQILGQGPKLLIQFQNNGVVDDSQLPKDRFSAERLKGVDSTLKIQPAKLEDSAVYLCASSFVPRANEKLFFGSGTQLSVL.

Concerning this clone: One end of the junction fails to match germline, which may point to a read error. The chain has TRBV27 and TRBJ2-3; D not certain. This CDR3 has 12 amino acids. The V gene's germline CDR1 is MNHEY and CDR2 SMNVEV (reference sequence). In DNA, the CDR3 is TGTGCCACCAGTTCAGTGTGGGATACGCAGTATTTT. Residues: CATSSVWDTQYF.

V and J are TRBV27 and TRBJ1-1; D possibly corresponds to TRBD1 (6 bases). This CDR3 is built from 14 residues. V gave up 3 bases and J gave up 1 base, with 9 bases separating them. The V gene's germline CDR1 is MNHEY and CDR2 SMNVEV (reference sequence). The CDR3 bases are TGTGCCAGCAGTTTGAGGACAGCGAACACTGAAGCTTTCTTT. Encoded protein: CASSLRTANTEAFF.

This sequence joins TRBV29-1 and TRBJ1-2, with a tentative D call TRBD1 (5 bases). Germline V gene sequence: CDR1 SQVTM, CDR2 ANQGSEA. The CDR3 is made up of 16 amino acids. V lost 0 bases, J lost 3 bases, and 17 bases lay in between. The DNA for the CDR3 is TGCAGCGTTGAAGATGGGGCTTACGGAGAGGACTATGGCTACACCTTC. This encodes CSVEDGAYGEDYGYTF.

This clone showed up just once. This sequence joins TRBV5-1 and TRBJ1-2, with TRBD1 as a possible D gene (6 bases). V lost 6 bases to trimming and J lost 4 bases, with 22 bases between them. This CDR3 is 16 amino acids long. The V gene's germline CDR1 is SGHRS and CDR2 YFSETQ. In DNA form, the CDR3 reads TGCGCCAGCACGCGAGGGATGGGGTCCAGGGGCTATGGCTACACCTTC. Translation: CASTRGMGSRGYGYTF.

The CDR3 reads CASSSKIQGVEAFF. The CDR3 DNA reads TGTGCCAGCAGCTCCAAAATACAGGGAGTTGAAGCTTTCTTT. The V gene is TRBV11-2, the J gene TRBJ1-1; D might be TRBD1 (6 bases). This CDR3 region has 14 residues. Looked up from germline, CDR1 is SGHAT and CDR2 is FQNNGV. V was cut by 4 bases and J by 7 bases, with 16 bases left in between.

The chain carries TRBV2 and TRBJ2-3, with 9 bases identical to TRBD2. The CDR3 has 14 amino acids. From germline, CDR1 is SNHLY and CDR2 FYNNEI. The J segment lost 4 bases and the V segment lost 4 bases, leaving 3 bases of the junction unmatched. The CDR3 nucleotides are TGTGCCAGCAGTGGGGGCGGGGGGGCAGATACGCAGTATTTT. Encoded protein: CASSGGGGADTQYF.

The rearrangement uses TRBV5-8 and TRBJ2-7, with D possibly being TRBD1 (6 bases). V was pared by 0 bases and J by 3 bases, with 13 bases between. CDR3 length: 15 residues. The germline CDR1 and CDR2 sequences are SGHTS and YDEGEE. The CDR3 region is CASSLGSRGYYEQYF. The CDR3 DNA is TGTGCCAGCAGCTTGGGGTCCAGGGGCTACTACGAGCAGTACTTC.

The genes are TRBV9 and TRBJ2-7, with 7 bases fitting TRBD1. The CDR3 is 15 residues long. Losses at the gene ends were 3 bases for V and 3 bases for J; bases not matched to a gene: 9. Germline V lookup: CDR1 SGDLS, CDR2 YYNGEE. The CDR3 DNA reads as TGTGCCAGCAGCGCCACCGTTACAGGGGACTACGAGCAGTACTTC. Amino acids: CASSATVTGDYEQYF.

The rearrangement joins TRBV19 to TRBJ2-3; 13 bases align to TRBD2. The ends lost 2 bases at V and 6 bases at J; junction bases unmatched: 5. Germline loops: CDR1 LNHDA, CDR2 SQIVND (reference sequence). The CDR3 is made up of 16 amino acids. As DNA, the CDR3 is TGTGCCAGTAGTATAACTAGCGGGGGGGCGCCTGATACGCAGTATTTT. Translated: CASSITSGGAPDTQYF.

V gene TRBV14 combines with J gene TRBJ1-1, with D unresolved. The CDR3 is made up of 13 amino acids. CDR1 and CDR2 from the germline V gene are SGHDN and FVKESK. V lost 0 bases and J 4 bases, leaving 6 bases between the germline ends. The DNA of the CDR3 is TGTGCCAGCAGCCAAGATGCGGCCACTGAAGCTTTCTTT. Translating gives CASSQDAATEAFF.

The chain joins TRBV4-1 to TRBJ1-2, with TRBD1 matching 10 bases. The length of the CDR3 is 15 residues. CDR1 is MGHRA, CDR2 YSYEKL, per germline. Trimming removed 4 bases from V and 8 bases from J; junction bases left unmatched: 10. The CDR3 bases are TGCGCCAGCAGCCGTATCGCCGGGACAGGGGAGGGCTACACCTTC. It specifies CASSRIAGTGEGYTF.

This rearrangement joins TRBV5-8 to TRBJ2-6; 9 positions match TRBD1. This CDR3 has 19 residues. After removal of 3 bases from V and 0 bases from J, the junction contained 10 bases not matched to a gene. Germline loops: CDR1 SGHTS, CDR2 YDEGEE. CDR3 in amino acids: CASSYGTGTHSSGANVLTF. Here the CDR3 DNA reads TGTGCCAGCAGCTACGGGACAGGGACCCACAGCTCTGGGGCCAACGTCCTGACTTTC.

The rearrangement uses TRBV2 and TRBJ1-6; a weak D match, TRBD1 (5 bases). From germline, CDR1 is SNHLY and CDR2 FYNNEI. Deletions cut 6 bases from V and 6 bases from J, with 12 bases between. The CDR3 has 14 residues. DNA of the CDR3: TGTGCCAGCAGGGAGGGGCCTCTTAATTCACCCCTCCACTTT. It is translated as CASREGPLNSPLHF.

This clone was counted a single time. The V gene is TRBV30, the J gene TRBJ2-2; 8 bases fit TRBD1. Germline CDR1 GTSNPN, CDR2 SVGIG (reference sequence). This CDR3 comprises 17 residues. Trimming took 7 bases from V and 4 from J; bases not matched to a gene: 17. The CDR3 DNA follows: TGTGCCTCCCCGTACCCAGGGGGCGCCCCCCCCACCGGGGAGCTGTTTTTT. It translates to CASPYPGGAPPTGELFF.

This clone was counted once. The chain combines TRBV27 with TRBJ1-2, with 9 nucleotides matching TRBD1. After removal of 2 bases from V and 4 bases from J, the junction contained 17 bases not matched to a gene. This CDR3 has 19 residues. Per the germline V gene, CDR1 is MNHEY and CDR2 is SMNVEV (reference sequence). The CDR3 here is CASSLKGKQGAPSLYGYTF. The CDR3 coding sequence is TGTGCCAGCAGTTTAAAAGGGAAACAGGGGGCCCCCTCTCTCTATGGCTACACCTTC.

The chain combines TRBV6-4 with TRBJ2-1, with 8 bases that match TRBD2. In germline, CDR1 is MRHNA, CDR2 SNTAGT. V lost 5 bases, J lost 0 bases, and 6 bases stayed unmatched. There are 16 residues in the CDR3. The CDR3 spells CASSSIGGASYNEQFF. CDR3 bases: TGTGCCAGCAGTTCAATCGGGGGGGCCTCCTACAATGAGCAGTTCTTC.

This clone was counted only a few times. The rearrangement joins TRBV29-1 to TRBJ2-1, with D possibly TRBD2 on 6 matching bases. V lost 4 bases and J 6 bases, leaving 37 bases between the germline ends. Germline CDR1 and CDR2: SQVTM and ANQGSEA. The CDR3 runs to 21 residues. This chain's CDR3 is CSVGSGLALQGRWGCPNEQFF. The CDR3 nucleotides read TGCAGCGTTGGATCCGGGCTGGCCCTCCAAGGGAGGTGGGGCTGCCCCAATGAGCAGTTCTTC.

V and J are TRBV2 and TRBJ1-1; possibly TRBD1 for D (5 bases). Per the germline V gene, CDR1 is SNHLY and CDR2 is FYNNEI. The CDR3 is made up of 10 amino acids. For the CDR3, the DNA is TGTGCTTCTGGGGGGGCTGAAGCTTTCTTT. Its protein is CASGGAEAFF.